The clone carrying this T cell receptor (beta chain) has just a few counts. The data stem from a study of cytomegalovirus exposure and HLA in healthy donors. In the PCR, 60 Vbeta and 13 Jbeta primers were used. Generated by immunoSEQ multiplex PCR, the TCRdb table keeps only in-frame clones and is missing some. The table shows approximately 110,000 clones, with 77% occurring only once. Germline V lookup: CDR1 SQVTM, CDR2 ANQGSEA. V lost 4 bases and J 5 bases, leaving 14 bases between the germline ends. This CDR3 is built from 13 residues. This clonotype originated in a woman between 40 and 55 years old in good health and CMV-seropositive. The sequencing input was PBMCs. The genes are TRBV29-1 and TRBJ1-1, with D uncertain. In DNA, the CDR3 is TGCAGCGTTGCTAGAGGTCTGGGTACTGAAGCTTTCTTT. Translation gives CSVARGLGTEAFF. The variable domain in full, completed from reference TRBV29-1 and TRBJ1-1, reads SAVISQKPSRDICQRGTSLTIQCQVDSQVTMMFWYRQQPGQSLTLIATANQGSEATYESGFVIDKFPISRPNLTFSTLTVSNMSPEDSSIYLCSVARGLGTEAFFGQGTRLTVV.